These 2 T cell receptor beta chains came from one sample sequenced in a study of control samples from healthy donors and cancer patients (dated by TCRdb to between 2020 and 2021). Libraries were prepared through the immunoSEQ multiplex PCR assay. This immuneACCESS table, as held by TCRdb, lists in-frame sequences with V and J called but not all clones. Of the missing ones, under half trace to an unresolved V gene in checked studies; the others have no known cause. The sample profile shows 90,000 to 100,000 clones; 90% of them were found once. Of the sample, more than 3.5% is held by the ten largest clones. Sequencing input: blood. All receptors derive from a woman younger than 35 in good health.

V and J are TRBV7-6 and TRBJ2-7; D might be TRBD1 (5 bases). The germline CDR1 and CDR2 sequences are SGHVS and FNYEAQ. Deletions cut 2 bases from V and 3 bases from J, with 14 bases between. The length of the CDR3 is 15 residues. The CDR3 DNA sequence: TGTGCCAGCAGCTTAACGGCAGGGCCTTTCTACGAGCAGTACTTC. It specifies CASSLTAGPFYEQYF.

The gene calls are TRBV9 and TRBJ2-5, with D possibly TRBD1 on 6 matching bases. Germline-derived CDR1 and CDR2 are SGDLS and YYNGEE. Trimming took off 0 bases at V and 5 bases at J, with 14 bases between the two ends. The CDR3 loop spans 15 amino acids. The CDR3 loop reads CASSVAPRGKETQYF. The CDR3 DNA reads TGTGCCAGCAGCGTAGCCCCCAGGGGTAAGGAGACCCAGTACTTC.